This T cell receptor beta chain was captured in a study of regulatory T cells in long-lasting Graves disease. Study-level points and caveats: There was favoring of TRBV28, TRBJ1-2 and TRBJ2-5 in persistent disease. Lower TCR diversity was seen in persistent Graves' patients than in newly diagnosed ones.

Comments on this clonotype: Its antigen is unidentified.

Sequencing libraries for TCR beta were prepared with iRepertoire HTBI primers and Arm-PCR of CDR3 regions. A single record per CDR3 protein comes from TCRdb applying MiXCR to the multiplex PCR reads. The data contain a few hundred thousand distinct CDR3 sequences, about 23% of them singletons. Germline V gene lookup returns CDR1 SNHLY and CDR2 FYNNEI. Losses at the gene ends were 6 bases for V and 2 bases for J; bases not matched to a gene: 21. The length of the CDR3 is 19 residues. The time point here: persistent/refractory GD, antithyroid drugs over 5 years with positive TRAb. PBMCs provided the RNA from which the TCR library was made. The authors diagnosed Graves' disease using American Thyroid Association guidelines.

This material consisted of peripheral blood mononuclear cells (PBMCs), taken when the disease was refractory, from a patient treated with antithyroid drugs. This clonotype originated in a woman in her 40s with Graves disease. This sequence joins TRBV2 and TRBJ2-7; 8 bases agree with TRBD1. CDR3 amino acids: CASSSRGGQETSSPYEQYF. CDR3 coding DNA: TGTGCCAGCAGCTCCAGAGGGGGACAGGAAACCTCGAGCCCCTACGAGCAGTACTTC.